This T cell receptor beta chain is drawn from a study of T-cell memory formation after mild COVID-19. Across the study: Largely, the TCR clusters proved donor specific.

General study findings and limits: Mainly in CM and EM were contracting CD4+ clones; CD8+ were in EMRA.

Constant-segment primers served in 5'RACE that generated TCR alpha and TCR beta cDNA libraries bearing sample barcodes and UMIs. TCRdb reprocessed the 5' RACE reads via MiXCR and lists one record per CDR3 protein. The sample shows 150,000 to 200,000 distinct CDR3 sequences, roughly 15% of them seen only once. CDR3 length: 14 residues. Germline assignment: CDR1 KGHSH and CDR2 LQKENI. The V end lost 6 bases, the J end lost 1 base, and 13 bases lay between the germline ends. Concerning this clonotype: The antigen is unknown.

The source material was PBMCs or a T cell subset sorted from them (not recorded which). This clonotype originated in an adult woman who had mild COVID-19 (a few samples of this study predate the infection). Cell type and time point are not known. This chain joins TRBV18 and TRBJ2-7, with a tentative D call TRBD2 (5 bases). CDR3 DNA sequence: TGTGCCAGCTCGCAGGACTCGGCTTCCTACGAGCAGTACTTC. Its protein is CASSQDSASYEQYF.